Listed here are 15 T cell receptor beta chains from one sample, sequenced in a study of blood T cell repertoires in COVID-19. Generated by immunoSEQ multiplex PCR, the TCRdb table keeps only in-frame clones and is missing some. The sample comprises about 92,000 clones, around nine tenths of which are singletons, and around 20% rests with the top ten. The sequencing input was peripheral blood. The receptors here all came from a woman aged 60-70 years with COVID-19, enrolled during active disease.

The chain uses TRBV3-1 (or the pseudogene TRBV3-2) and TRBJ1-4, with D uncertain. The CDR3 runs 15 residues. Trimming shortened V by 2 bases and J by 10 bases, and 17 bases separated the two germline ends. The germline CDR1 and CDR2 sequences are LGHDT and YNNKEL (reference sequence). CDR3 DNA sequence: TGTGCCAGCAGCCAAAAATTGCAACTAGTTGGAAAACTGTTTTTT. This encodes CASSQKLQLVGKLFF.

The J gene is TRBJ1-5, the V gene TRBV6-5; D may be TRBD1 (6 bases). Germline CDR1 is MNHEY and CDR2 is SVGAGI. The CDR3 sequence is 15 residues long. Trimming cost V 7 bases and J 6 bases, with 19 bases left between them. Written as DNA, the CDR3 is TGTGCCAGCACTCCGAACTCACAGGGAGTTCAGCCCCAGCATTTT. The encoded protein is CASTPNSQGVQPQHF.

This rearrangement joins TRBV2 to TRBJ2-4, with D possibly being TRBD1 (6 bases). The CDR3 extends over 15 amino acids. Germline V gene lookup returns CDR1 SNHLY and CDR2 FYNNEI. The ends were cut back, 8 bases at V and 6 bases at J, with 20 bases in the middle. DNA of the CDR3: TGTGCCAGCTGCAGGGACACTCCCGGAGGAAACATTCAGTACTTC. Its translation: CASCRDTPGGNIQYF.

The chain links TRBV2 to TRBJ2-1, with 9 bases fitting TRBD2. Trimming took 6 bases from V and 4 from J; bases not matched to a gene: 7. The CDR3 contains 15 residues. Germline V CDR1 and CDR2: SNHLY, FYNNEI. CDR3 DNA: TGTGCCAGCAGGGCGGGCCTAGCGGGGTACAATGAGCAGTTCTTC. This translates into CASRAGLAGYNEQFF.

The gene calls are TRBV18 and TRBJ1-6; TRBD1 might be the D (6 bases). Germline assignment: CDR1 KGHSH and CDR2 LQKENI. This CDR3 contains 14 residues. The ends were cut back, 3 bases at V and 11 bases at J, with 14 bases in the middle. CDR3 amino acids: CASSPAEDSPPLHF. The CDR3 DNA follows: TGTGCCAGCTCACCGGCAGAGGACAGTCCACCCCTCCACTTT.

The genes are TRBV6-5 and TRBJ2-1, with 8 bases identical to TRBD1. The CDR3 sequence is 15 residues long. Trimming took 6 bases from V and 8 from J; bases not matched to a gene: 12. Germline lookup yields CDR1 MNHEY and CDR2 SVGAGI. In DNA, the CDR3 is TGTGCCAGCAGGACGGAACAGGGGGGTGCCCATGAGCAGTTCTTC. Translating it yields CASRTEQGGAHEQFF.

This chain links TRBV28 with TRBJ1-5, with 9 bases aligning to TRBD1. The length of the CDR3 is 16 residues. Trimming removed 4 bases from V and 7 bases from J; junction bases left unmatched: 11. Germline CDR1 and CDR2: MDHEN and SYDVKM. This chain's CDR3 is CASSSPGQGGLQPQHF. The CDR3 region has the DNA TGTGCCAGCAGTTCCCCGGGACAGGGAGGTTTGCAGCCCCAGCATTTT.

CDR3 sequence reads: CASSLKGAAETQYF. The CDR3 DNA sequence: TGTGCCAGCAGTTTAAAGGGGGCGGCGGAGACCCAGTACTTC. J is TRBJ2-5 and V is TRBV28; 7 bases line up with TRBD1. J was trimmed by 5 bases and V by 2 bases; bases with no gene match: 5. CDR3 length equals 14 residues. Germline lookup yields CDR1 MDHEN and CDR2 SYDVKM.

V is TRBV27 and J is TRBJ1-1, with a weak D call TRBD1 (5 bases). This CDR3 spans 13 amino acids. V dropped 6 bases and J dropped 5 bases, with 13 bases sitting between them. Per germline, CDR1 MNHEY and CDR2 SMNVEV (reference sequence). CDR3 DNA sequence: TGTGCCAGCAGGCGGGGCGGGGGGACTGAAGCTTTCTTT. The encoded protein is CASRRGGGTEAFF.

This clone was observed a single time. The V gene is TRBV27, the J gene TRBJ1-6; perhaps TRBD1 as D (6 bases). Germline CDR1 and CDR2: MNHEY and SMNVEV (reference sequence). The ends were cut back, 2 bases at V and 3 bases at J, with 8 bases in the middle. This CDR3 is built from 15 residues. The CDR3 region is CASSLTGNYNSPLHF. CDR3 sequence (DNA): TGTGCCAGCAGTTTAACAGGGAACTATAATTCACCCCTCCACTTT.

The chain combines TRBV10-1 with TRBJ1-6; TRBD1 might be the D (6 bases). Germline V gives CDR1 WNHNN, CDR2 SYGVQD (reference sequence). Deletions cut 4 bases from V and 8 bases from J, with 12 bases between. The CDR3 extends over 14 amino acids. CDR3: CASSVGDKDSPLHF. CDR3 bases: TGCGCCAGCAGTGTAGGGGACAAGGATTCACCCCTCCACTTT.

This clone was recorded only once. J is TRBJ1-1 and V is TRBV11-2, with 10 bases lining up with TRBD1. Looked up from germline, CDR1 is SGHAT and CDR2 is FQNNGV. V gave up 1 base and J gave up 5 bases; unmatched junction bases: 4. The CDR3 sequence is 15 residues long. CDR3 nucleotides: TGTGCCAGCAGCTTAGTGACAGGGGGCGCGACTGAAGCTTTCTTT. It yields the protein CASSLVTGGATEAFF.

The chain uses TRBV5-6 and TRBJ2-3; TRBD1 might be the D (6 bases). CDR1 and CDR2 from the germline V gene are SGHDT and YYEEEE. The CDR3 has 15 residues. V was shortened by 4 bases and J by 4 bases, with 16 bases between the two germline ends. The CDR3 loop reads CASSVQGGAADTQYF. CDR3 DNA sequence: TGTGCCAGCAGCGTACAGGGTGGTGCCGCAGATACGCAGTATTTT.

The chain uses TRBV3-1 (or the pseudogene TRBV3-2) and TRBJ2-3; D is perhaps TRBD2 (5 bases). Germline lookup yields CDR1 LGHDT and CDR2 YNNKEL (reference sequence). Trimming removed 4 bases from V and 0 bases from J, with 11 bases in between. The CDR3 has 15 amino acids. CDR3 protein: CASSPRRASTDTQYF. Written as DNA, the CDR3 is TGTGCCAGCAGCCCCAGGCGGGCTAGCACAGATACGCAGTATTTT.

With regard to this clone: One junction end disagrees with the germline gene, perhaps due to a read error. The rearrangement uses TRBV12-3 or TRBV12-4 and TRBJ1-4; D may be TRBD1 (5 bases). CDR3 length: 10 amino acids. CDR3 loop: CASSLGTRNF. The CDR3 coding sequence is TGTGCCAGCAGTTTAGGGACAAGGAATTTT.